The following is a T cell receptor beta chain sequence with its context. Its specificity is unknown. The data were obtained in a study of vaccination and CD4 T cells after COVID-19. Sequencing of DNA taken from cultured CD4+ T cells relied on the Oncomine TCR Beta short-read assay. From the PCR reads, TCRdb called clonotypes with MiXCR, one entry per CDR3 protein. This sample yields under 13,000 distinct CDR3 sequences, of which 77% are seen a single time; roughly 18% belongs to the top ten. Per the germline V gene, CDR1 is SGHNT and CDR2 is YYREEE (reference sequence). The ends were cut back, 0 bases at V and 5 bases at J, with 11 bases in the middle. The CDR3 sequence is 14 residues long. Regarding treatment: roughly ten-day PBMC culture with coronavirus spike peptide pools or control peptides (ViraFEST assay).

The clonotype originates from a human donor who had recovered from COVID-19. The specimen was CD4+ T cells from blood, cultured in vitro. The genes are TRBV5-4 and TRBJ1-1, with D tentatively TRBD1 (5 bases). This CDR3 reads CASSLGDRRTEAFF. The CDR3 bases are TGTGCCAGCAGCTTGGGGGACCGTCGAACTGAAGCTTTCTTT.